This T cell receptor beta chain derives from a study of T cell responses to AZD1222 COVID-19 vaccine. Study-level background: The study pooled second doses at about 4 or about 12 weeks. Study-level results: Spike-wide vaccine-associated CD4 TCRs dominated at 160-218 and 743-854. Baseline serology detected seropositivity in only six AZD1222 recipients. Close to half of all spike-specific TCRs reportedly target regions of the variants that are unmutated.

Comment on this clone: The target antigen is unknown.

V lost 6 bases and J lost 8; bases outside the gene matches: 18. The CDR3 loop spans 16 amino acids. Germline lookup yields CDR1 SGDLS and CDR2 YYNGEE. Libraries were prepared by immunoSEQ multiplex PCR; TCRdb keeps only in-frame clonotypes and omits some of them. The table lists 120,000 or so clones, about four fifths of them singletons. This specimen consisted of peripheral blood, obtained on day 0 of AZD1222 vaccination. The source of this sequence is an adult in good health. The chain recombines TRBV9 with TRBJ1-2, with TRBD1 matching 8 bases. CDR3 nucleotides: TGTGCCAGCAAATTAGCCCCGGGACAGGCGGGATTGGGCTACACCTTC. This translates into CASKLAPGQAGLGYTF.